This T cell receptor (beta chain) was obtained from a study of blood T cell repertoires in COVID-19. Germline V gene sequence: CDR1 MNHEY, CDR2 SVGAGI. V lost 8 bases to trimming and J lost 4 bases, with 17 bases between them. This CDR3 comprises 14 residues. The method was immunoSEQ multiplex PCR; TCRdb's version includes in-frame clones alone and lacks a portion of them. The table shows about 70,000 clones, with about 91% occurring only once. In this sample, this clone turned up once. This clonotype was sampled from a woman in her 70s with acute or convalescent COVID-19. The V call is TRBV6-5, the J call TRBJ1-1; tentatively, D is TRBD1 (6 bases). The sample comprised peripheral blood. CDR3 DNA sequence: TGTGCCAGCTATCCACAGGGAGGGGGCACTGAAGCTTTCTTT. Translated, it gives CASYPQGGGTEAFF.